These 16 T cell receptor beta chains were all obtained from the same sample, sequenced in a study of PD-1 blockade in classical Hodgkin lymphoma. Only in-frame clones appear in the TCRdb table, and some are missing; sequencing was by immunoSEQ multiplex PCR. Counted here are about 98,000 clones, roughly 90% occurring once; the ten biggest clones make up less than 3.5%. There was relapse after autologous stem cell transplantation in every patient, and there was variation in brentuximab vedotin exposure. The starting material was peripheral blood mononuclear cells (PBMCs), obtained at baseline. These TCRs come from a human donor with classical Hodgkin lymphoma.

This chain connects TRBV6-5 to TRBJ2-7; the D gene could be TRBD1 or TRBD2 (7 bases each). The CDR3 totals 14 residues. Trimming left V 6 bases short and J 3 bases short, with 15 bases between. Germline CDR1 reads MNHEY; CDR2 reads SVGAGI. The DNA of the CDR3 is TGTGCCAGCAGCCGACAGGGAGGGAGCTACGAGCAGTACTTC. Translation gives CASSRQGGSYEQYF.

This clone came up once. The rearrangement joins TRBV19 to TRBJ1-5; D uncertain. Trimming took off 6 bases at V and 0 bases at J, with 15 bases between the two ends. This CDR3 contains 16 residues. CDR1 is LNHDA, CDR2 SQIVND, per germline (reference sequence). CDR3 sequence (DNA): TGTGCCAGTAGAACCTTGGGTAGGGATAGCAATCAGCCCCAGCATTTT. Translation gives CASRTLGRDSNQPQHF. The variable domain in full, with the rest retrieved from reference TRBV19 and TRBJ1-5, is DGGITQSPKYLFRKEGQNVTLSCEQNLNHDAMYWYRQDPGQGLRLIYYSQIVNDFQKGDIAEGYSVSREKKESFPLTVTSAQKNPTAFYLCASRTLGRDSNQPQHFGDGTRLSIL.

The chain is built from TRBV6-5 and TRBJ1-2; D is undetermined. Trimming left V 2 bases short and J 4 bases short, with 11 bases between. CDR3 length equals 14 residues. Germline CDR1 MNHEY, CDR2 SVGAGI. The CDR3 spells CASSYRVDGYGYTF. The CDR3 nucleotides are TGTGCCAGCAGTTACAGAGTAGATGGCTATGGCTACACCTTC.

The chain joins TRBV6-5 to TRBJ1-5; a weak D match, TRBD1 (6 bases). Germline V gives CDR1 MNHEY, CDR2 SVGAGI. V lost 5 bases and J lost 7, with 12 bases in between. The CDR3 runs to 13 residues. The CDR3 nucleotides read TGTGCCAGCAGTCCCCAGGGGAGACAGCCCCAGCATTTT. Translated: CASSPQGRQPQHF.

The table lists this clone with a count of one. As DNA, the CDR3 is TGTGCCATCAGTGATGGACTAGCGGGAGGCGAGCAGTTCTTC. It codes for CAISDGLAGGEQFF. V and J are TRBV10-3 and TRBJ2-1, with 14 bases that match TRBD2. Germline lookup yields CDR1 ENHRY and CDR2 SYGVKD. Germline trimming cut 3 bases from V and 10 bases from J; bases unmatched to any gene: 2. This CDR3 has 14 amino acids.

CDR3 in amino acids: CASSQDRSGGRGYTF. The CDR3 nucleotides read TGCGCCAGCAGCCAAGATCGGTCAGGGGGTAGGGGCTACACCTTC. The chain uses TRBV4-1 and TRBJ1-2, with 7 bases that match TRBD1. V dropped 0 bases and J dropped 8; count of bases not matched to a gene: 9. The germline V gene encodes CDR1 MGHRA and CDR2 YSYEKL. This CDR3 region has 15 residues.

The J gene is TRBJ1-1, the V gene TRBV6-6, with 11 nucleotides matching TRBD1. V was clipped by 6 bases and J by 1 base; unmatched bases: 4. Per germline, CDR1 MNHNY and CDR2 SVGAGI (reference sequence). The CDR3 contains 15 residues. CDR3 sequence: CASRRDRGANTEAFF. CDR3 in DNA: TGTGCCAGCAGACGGGACAGGGGGGCGAACACTGAAGCTTTCTTT.

This chain joins TRBV27 and TRBJ2-7; the match to TRBD2 covers 7 bases. Germline assignment: CDR1 MNHEY and CDR2 SMNVEV (reference sequence). V gave up 9 bases and J gave up 2 bases; unmatched junction bases: 13. The length of the CDR3 is 15 residues. Here the CDR3 reads CASAWGGITAYEQYF. The DNA for the CDR3 is TGTGCCAGTGCTTGGGGGGGAATCACTGCCTACGAGCAGTACTTC.

The CDR3 region is CASSPLGRELFF. As DNA, the CDR3 is TGTGCCAGCAGTCCTCTCGGCCGGGAGCTGTTTTTT. The genes are TRBV27 and TRBJ2-2; D is ambiguous. Germline V CDR1 and CDR2: MNHEY, SMNVEV (reference sequence). V was cut by 5 bases and J by 9 bases, with 10 bases left in between. The CDR3 has 12 residues.

The chain recombines TRBV19 with TRBJ2-7; 8 nucleotides match TRBD1. The CDR3 contains 15 residues. V dropped 6 bases and J dropped 1; count of bases not matched to a gene: 8. Germline assignment: CDR1 LNHDA and CDR2 SQIVND (reference sequence). CDR3 protein: CASRNRDRSSYEQYF. As DNA, the CDR3 is TGTGCCAGTAGGAACCGGGACAGGTCGTCCTACGAGCAGTACTTC. Full variable domain (outside the CDR3, taken from reference TRBV19 and TRBJ2-7): DGGITQSPKYLFRKEGQNVTLSCEQNLNHDAMYWYRQDPGQGLRLIYYSQIVNDFQKGDIAEGYSVSREKKESFPLTVTSAQKNPTAFYLCASRNRDRSSYEQYFGPGTRLTVT.

This clone was found a few times. The same CDR3 arises from other DNA sequences in this sample as well. The chain is built from TRBV2 and TRBJ2-7; D not certain. Germline CDR1 SNHLY, CDR2 FYNNEI. V dropped 1 base and J dropped 1 base, with 11 bases sitting between them. The CDR3 loop spans 15 amino acids. CDR3 sequence (DNA): TGTGCCAGCAGTGAAGGGGGTGGTCGATCCTACGAGCAGTACTTC. Its protein is CASSEGGGRSYEQYF.

The chain carries TRBV5-4 and TRBJ2-7; D tentatively fits TRBD1 or TRBD2 (5 bases each). Germline V gives CDR1 SGHNT, CDR2 YYREEE (reference sequence). The CDR3 consists of 14 residues. V dropped 0 bases and J dropped 0 bases, with 7 bases sitting between them. DNA for the CDR3: TGTGCCAGCAGCTTGGGGGGGTCCTCCTACGAGCAGTACTTC. Its protein product is CASSLGGSSYEQYF.

The chain couples TRBV6-5 to TRBJ2-7, with 8 bases aligning to TRBD1. CDR1 is MNHEY and CDR2 is SVGAGI in the germline V gene. J gave up 3 bases and V 6 bases, and 10 bases lay outside the gene matches. This CDR3 has 15 amino acids. The CDR3 here is CASSSTWTGRYEQYF. The CDR3 coding sequence is TGTGCCAGCAGCTCGACCTGGACAGGGCGCTACGAGCAGTACTTC.

This chain connects TRBV18 to TRBJ1-4; maybe TRBD1 (5 bases). CDR3 length: 16 amino acids. The ends were cut back, 2 bases at V and 0 bases at J, with 10 bases in the middle. In germline, CDR1 is KGHSH, CDR2 LQKENI. This CDR3 reads CASSPTLGATNEKLFF. Written as DNA, the CDR3 is TGTGCCAGCTCACCAACACTGGGGGCAACTAATGAAAAACTGTTTTTT. Complete variable domain (other parts from reference TRBV18 and TRBJ1-4): NAGVMQNPRHLVRRRGQEARLRCSPMKGHSHVYWYRQLPEEGLKFMVYLQKENIIDESGMPKERFSAEFPKEGPSILRIQQVVRGDSAAYFCASSPTLGATNEKLFFGSGTQLSVL.

DNA of the CDR3: TGCGCCAGCAGCTTGGCCCATAGCACAGATACGCAGTATTTT. Amino acid sequence: CASSLAHSTDTQYF. The chain joins TRBV5-1 to TRBJ2-3; D remains ambiguous. Per germline, CDR1 SGHRS and CDR2 YFSETQ. CDR3 size: 14 residues. Trimming left V 0 bases short and J 0 bases short, with 5 bases between.

The chain joins TRBV27 to TRBJ2-1, with D unclear. Trimming removed 2 bases from V and 8 bases from J, with 13 bases in between. Germline loops: CDR1 MNHEY, CDR2 SMNVEV (reference sequence). This CDR3 region has 14 residues. The CDR3 DNA sequence: TGTGCCAGCAGTTTACGGTCTTTAAGCGATGAGCAGTTCTTC. Its translation is CASSLRSLSDEQFF.